Shown below are 14 T cell receptor beta chains from a single sample sequenced in a study of control samples from healthy donors and cancer patients. Produced via immunoSEQ multiplex PCR; TCRdb's table is partial and in-frame only. The sample records about 230,000 clones, almost 85% being singletons. What was sequenced was PBMCs. The source of these receptors is a woman aged 60-75 years with lung cancer.

Worth noting for this clone: This sample also contains other DNA sequences that code for the same CDR3. This sequence joins TRBV10-2 and TRBJ2-5; no clear D. CDR1 and CDR2 from the germline V gene are WSHSY and SAAADI. Trimming took off 3 bases at V and 2 bases at J, with 13 bases between the two ends. This CDR3 is built from 15 residues. The CDR3 here is CASSDRRILQETQYF. The CDR3 DNA is TGCGCCAGCAGTGACCGTCGAATCTTACAAGAGACCCAGTACTTC.

The chain has TRBV7-3 and TRBJ2-5; D is tentatively TRBD1 or TRBD2 (6 bases each). V lost 5 bases to trimming and J lost 0 bases, with 16 bases between them. CDR1 SGHTA and CDR2 FQGTGA come from the germline V gene. The CDR3 contains 16 residues. For the CDR3, the DNA is TGTGCCAGCAGCCTCAGGGGCGGGGTGTACCAAGAGACCCAGTACTTC. This sequence encodes CASSLRGGVYQETQYF.

The chain uses TRBV6-5 and TRBJ2-2, with a weak D call TRBD1 (5 bases). Germline lookup yields CDR1 MNHEY and CDR2 SVGAGI. The V and J ends lost 7 bases and 5 bases respectively, with 17 bases between them. This CDR3 is 15 amino acids long. CDR3 nucleotides: TGTGCCAGCACCCCCCCCAGGGTGGTTACCGGGGAGCTGTTTTTT. As protein: CASTPPRVVTGELFF.

The chain combines TRBV12-3 or TRBV12-4 with TRBJ1-6; D possibly corresponds to TRBD1 (5 bases). Trimming took 8 bases from V and 10 from J, leaving 15 bases between them. CDR3 length equals 13 residues. The CDR3 loop is CASGTGGGSPLHF. The DNA for the CDR3 is TGTGCCAGCGGAACCGGTGGGGGATCACCCCTCCACTTT.

The chain has TRBV9 and TRBJ1-4; maybe TRBD1 (5 bases). Per the germline V gene, CDR1 is SGDLS and CDR2 is YYNGEE. V gave up 0 bases and J gave up 4 bases, with 10 bases separating them. The CDR3 consists of 15 residues. The CDR3, as DNA: TGTGCCAGCAGCGTAGGACAGCTATTTAATGAAAAACTGTTTTTT. This translates into CASSVGQLFNEKLFF.

This clone was observed a single time. The rearrangement uses TRBV15 and TRBJ2-1; D gene uncertain. CDR1 LNHNV and CDR2 YYDKDF come from the germline V gene (reference sequence). This CDR3 spans 14 amino acids. Between the trimmed V and J ends, which lost 4 bases and 2 bases, there was a span of 9 bases. The CDR3 loop is CATSTRQTYNEQFF. In nucleotides, the CDR3 is TGTGCCACCAGCACCCGACAAACCTACAATGAGCAGTTCTTC.

The sample holds one count of this clone. The chain carries TRBV7-8 and TRBJ2-3, with TRBD1 identical over 7 bases. J gave up 6 bases and V 2 bases, and 11 bases lay outside the gene matches. CDR1 is SGHVS and CDR2 is FQNEAQ in the germline V gene. The CDR3 has 16 amino acids. CDR3 residues: CASSLLQGSSMDTQYF. The CDR3 nucleotides read TGTGCCAGCAGCTTATTACAGGGGAGCAGTATGGATACGCAGTATTTT.

This clone was counted once. The chain combines TRBV5-1 with TRBJ1-6; perhaps TRBD1 as D (6 bases). Germline V CDR1 and CDR2: SGHRS, YFSETQ. Trimming pared 0 bases from V and 7 bases from J, leaving 14 bases between. CDR3 length: 16 amino acids. CDR3 DNA: TGCGCCAGCAGCTTGGTCCCGACAGGCGGCAATTCACCCCTCCACTTT. Protein product: CASSLVPTGGNSPLHF.

V usage is TRBV30 and J usage is TRBJ2-1; D is uncertain. From germline, CDR1 is GTSNPN and CDR2 SVGIG (reference sequence). CDR3 length: 15 residues. Trimming took off 0 bases at V and 7 bases at J, with 16 bases between the two ends. This CDR3 reads CAWSVPGQPWNEQFF. Here the CDR3 DNA reads TGTGCCTGGAGTGTACCGGGCCAACCGTGGAATGAGCAGTTCTTC. Full variable domain (outside the CDR3, taken from reference TRBV30 and TRBJ2-1): SQTIHQWPATLVQPVGSPLSLECTVEGTSNPNLYWYRQAAGRGLQLLFYSVGIGQISSEVPQNLSASRPQDRQFILSSKKLLLSDSGFYLCAWSVPGQPWNEQFFGPGTRLTVL.

This clone occurred once. CDR3 loop: CASSLEDRDSSPLHF. CDR3 sequence (DNA): TGTGCCAGCAGCCTTGAGGACAGGGATAGTTCACCCCTCCACTTT. The chain links TRBV5-5 to TRBJ1-6; TRBD1 matches 8 bases. This CDR3 spans 15 amino acids. The ends lost 4 bases at V and 9 bases at J; junction bases unmatched: 9. Germline CDR1 is SGHKS and CDR2 is YYEKEE (reference sequence).

The V call is TRBV13, the J call TRBJ1-1; TRBD1 matches 7 bases. CDR1 PRHDT and CDR2 FYEKMQ come from the germline V gene (reference sequence). The CDR3 length is 13 residues. Losses at the gene ends were 4 bases for V and 5 bases for J; bases not matched to a gene: 4. Here the CDR3 reads CASSSTGRTEAFF. In DNA form, the CDR3 reads TGTGCCAGCAGCTCGACAGGGAGAACTGAAGCTTTCTTT.

CDR3: CASNPDYNSPLHF. For the CDR3, the DNA is TGTGCCAGCAACCCAGATTATAATTCACCCCTCCACTTT. The rearrangement joins TRBV7-9 to TRBJ1-6; no reliable D call. Germline V gene data show CDR1 as SEHNR and CDR2 as FQNEAQ (reference sequence). Trimming pared 7 bases from V and 4 bases from J, leaving 8 bases between. The CDR3 is 13 amino acids.

Ten or more counts support this clone. This chain joins TRBV5-5 and TRBJ1-1, with a possible D match to TRBD1 (6 bases). The CDR3 loop spans 15 amino acids. Per the germline V gene, CDR1 is SGHKS and CDR2 is YYEKEE (reference sequence). V was cut by 3 bases and J by 1 base, with 13 bases left in between. The CDR3 DNA reads TGTGCCAGCAGCTCAGTTCCGACAGGGAACACTGAAGCTTTCTTT. Protein sequence: CASSSVPTGNTEAFF.

J is TRBJ1-4 and V is TRBV28, with 7 bases identical to TRBD1. Per the germline V gene, CDR1 is MDHEN and CDR2 is SYDVKM. The CDR3 totals 15 residues. The junction had 8 bases not matched to a gene; V was cut back by 5 bases and J by 5 bases. The CDR3 DNA is TGTGCCAGCAGTGCCGGCGGGACAGAAAATGAAAAACTGTTTTTT. It codes for CASSAGGTENEKLFF.